This T cell receptor beta chain was identified in a study of human T cells and chemical hapten exposure (dated by TCRdb to about 2021). About the investigation overall: For sensitization, 2% DPC in acetone was applied to an approximately 2 cm by approximately 2 cm area of upper inner arm skin. Throughout the study period of approximately 23 weeks, patients also received therapeutic DPC doses to the scalp every week. Patch testing on the upper back used Finn chambers containing 0.01% DPC, with scoring done after 6 days according to International Contact Dermatitis Research Group standards. The patient cohort, mostly female, included alopecia areata with under or over 50% scalp involvement, alopecia totalis and alopecia universalis. Libraries were combined into a pool for sequencing, and differences in TCR yield between samples came mainly from small differences in library volumes within the pool. Peripheral blood TCR repertoire changes were tracked in vivo in alopecia patients during primary and secondary sensitization to the hapten diphenylcyclopropenone (DPC). Blood samples were taken from patients before sensitization (week 0) and at 2, 6 and about 24 weeks after DPC sensitization. Blood for TCR sequencing was provided by twenty-nine alopecia patients at one to four time points (pre-sensitization, 2, 6 and 24 weeks). General conclusions and limits of the study: All patients had alopecia, a presumed autoimmune disease, so their immune response might differ from that of healthy individuals. After repeated subsampling, changes were observed in the strength of the expansion versus patch-test correlation and in the threshold at which the correlation became significant. Patch test score was positively correlated with the number of PT1 expanded TCRs, with significance at thresholds 8, 16 and 32 but not at 4. DPC sensitization did not change the number of TCRs with a frequency above 1 in 1000, and there was no evidence of changes in global repertoire structure. Significantly more large CDR3 similarity clusters were formed by expanded TCRs than by pre-sensitization or healthy control sets, consistent with antigen-driven responses.

This clonotype came up many times. The antigen it binds to is not known. The record has no base qualities; no much larger clone is one base away. The label giving this sample's time point can be read as: patch test 1, 2 weeks after DPC sensitization. According to the study, the label for this sample's treatment or condition signals: therapeutic diphenylcyclopropenone sensitization with weekly scalp DPC. Blood at each patch-test visit was drawn before the patch test was applied. Eligible patients were aged 18 to 70, diagnosed with alopecia, deemed suitable for DPC therapy, and excluded if pregnant. Total RNA was extracted from unfractionated whole blood that had been collected in Tempus Blood RNA tubes. Library construction relied on RACE. The instrument given in TCRdb is NextSeq 500. Library preparation attached unique molecular identifiers to individual cDNA molecules for quantitative, reproducible TCR counting. For every blood RNA sample, sequencing covered both the TCR alpha and TCR beta chains. The study's own analysis went as follows. Samples had a median of about 96,000 TCRs, with a range from roughly 23,224 to 700,000. The Decombinator software suite was used to annotate the V, J and CDR3 of the TCR reads. Every sample was subsampled to the same number of TCRs (28,000) for the PS versus PT1 abundance plots. TCRs were defined as expanded if absent before sensitization and observed at least eight times at the 2-week time point. Through fastp at Q25 and MiXCR, TCRdb rebuilt clones from the public reads, retaining in-frame beta chains. Every entry covers one CDR3 protein and lists the most common genes and DNA from its rows. TCRdb assigned the V and J calls; the authors' analysis was not used. This sample holds about 380,000 distinct CDR3 sequences; roughly 4.8% were observed only once. Approximately 2.1% of the sample is in the top ten clones.

From V the trimming removes 5 bases and from J it removes 4 bases, while the gene matches leave 16 bases of the junction unaccounted for. The CDR3 goes from the cysteine to the phenylalanine over 18 residues. Just CDR3 DNA is preserved here, 54 bases in frame from base 1. From the germline V gene, CDR1 is SGHTA and CDR2 is FQGNSA. This sequence was found in a woman aged 45-60 years with alopecia areata. Some clones in this sample may be carry-over from other donors' samples. Specimen: whole blood, collected in connection with sensitization to the hapten diphenylcyclopropenone (DPC). Recombination linked TRBV7-2 to TRBJ2-1; 8 central bases correspond to TRBD2. The nucleotide sequence is TGTGCCAGCAGCCTGTCGCAACTAGCGGCCTACCTTTACAATGAGCAGTTCTTC. It specifies CASSLSQLAAYLYNEQFF.